This is a list of T cell receptor beta chains from one sample in a study of T cell responses to AZD1222 COVID-19 vaccine. This table comes from immunoSEQ multiplex PCR, and its TCRdb copy is limited to in-frame clones, with some not included. Of about 170,000 clones listed, approximately 90% are singletons. This material consisted of peripheral blood, taken 28 days after the second dose of the MenACWY control vaccine. The receptors stem from an adult who received the MenACWY meningococcal vaccine as a control. CDR3s include the opening cysteine and the closing phenylalanine or tryptophan. The D gene is left open where the match is weak. Size values are once, few and many counts, or a class for expanded clones, and some rows have none.

clone_size: -
v_call: TRBV6-5
j_call: TRBJ1-4
d_call: -
cdr3_aa: CASSSADRPNEKLFF
cdr3_nt: TGTGCCAGCAGTTCTGCCGACAGGCCCAATGAAAAACTGTTTTTT

clone_size: few
v_call: TRBV6-2/TRBV6-3
j_call: TRBJ2-7
d_call: TRBD2
cdr3_aa: CASSYSLRGGKYEQYF
cdr3_nt: TGTGCCAGCAGTTACTCGTTACGGGGAGGGAAATACGAGCAGTACTTC

clone_size: -
v_call: TRBV10-2
j_call: TRBJ2-1
d_call: TRBD2
cdr3_aa: CASRVGGPGNEQFF
cdr3_nt: TGCGCCAGCAGGGTGGGAGGGCCTGGCAATGAGCAGTTCTTC

clone_size: -
v_call: TRBV5-4
j_call: TRBJ1-1
d_call: TRBD1
cdr3_aa: CASSRDSFGGNTEAFF
cdr3_nt: TGTGCCAGCAGCAGGGACAGTTTCGGGGGGAACACTGAAGCTTTCTTT

clone_size: -
v_call: TRBV20-1
j_call: TRBJ2-1
d_call: -
cdr3_aa: CSARGDEQFF
cdr3_nt: TGCAGTGCGAGGGGGGATGAGCAGTTCTTC

clone_size: once
v_call: TRBV27
j_call: TRBJ1-3
d_call: -
cdr3_aa: CASSSQGQASYF
cdr3_nt: TGTGCCAGCAGTTCTCAAGGACAAGCTTCTTATTTT

clone_size: -
v_call: TRBV6-5
j_call: TRBJ2-1
d_call: -
cdr3_aa: CASSTLPGPPFF
cdr3_nt: TGTGCCAGCAGTACGCTACCCGGCCCCCCGTTCTTC

clone_size: -
v_call: TRBV6-6
j_call: TRBJ2-7
d_call: TRBD1
cdr3_aa: CASARDSAVYEQYF
cdr3_nt: TGTGCCAGCGCCCGGGACAGCGCTGTCTACGAGCAGTACTTC

clone_size: -
v_call: TRBV11-3
j_call: TRBJ2-1
d_call: TRBD2
cdr3_aa: CASSLTSGNYNEQFF
cdr3_nt: TGTGCCAGCAGCCTCACAAGCGGGAACTACAATGAGCAGTTCTTC

clone_size: -
v_call: TRBV19
j_call: TRBJ1-2
d_call: -
cdr3_aa: CASSPETPGTAGNYGYTF
cdr3_nt: TGTGCCAGTAGTCCCGAGACCCCCGGGACGGCAGGAAACTATGGCTACACCTTC

clone_size: -
v_call: TRBV5-1
j_call: TRBJ1-1
d_call: -
cdr3_aa: CASSLQRVNTEAFF
cdr3_nt: TGCGCCAGCAGCTTGCAAAGGGTGAACACTGAAGCTTTCTTT

clone_size: few
v_call: TRBV28
j_call: TRBJ1-5
d_call: TRBD1
cdr3_aa: CASSSQGGNQPQHF
cdr3_nt: TGTGCCAGCAGTTCGCAGGGGGGGAATCAGCCCCAGCATTTT

clone_size: -
v_call: TRBV5-1
j_call: TRBJ2-2
d_call: -
cdr3_aa: CASIADTYTGELFF
cdr3_nt: TGCGCCAGCATCGCCGACACGTACACCGGGGAGCTGTTTTTT

clone_size: -
v_call: TRBV4-2
j_call: TRBJ1-1
d_call: -
cdr3_aa: CASSQGREAFF
cdr3_nt: TGTGCCAGCAGCCAAGGCCGCGAAGCTTTCTTT

clone_size: -
v_call: TRBV5-8
j_call: TRBJ1-5
d_call: -
cdr3_aa: CASSLWGLGNQPQHF
cdr3_nt: TGTGCCAGCAGCTTGTGGGGCTTGGGCAATCAGCCCCAGCATTTT

clone_size: -
v_call: TRBV28
j_call: TRBJ1-2
d_call: -
cdr3_aa: CASSDLTGKGSYGYTF
cdr3_nt: TGTGCCAGCAGCGATCTAACAGGGAAGGGCTCCTATGGCTACACCTTC

clone_size: few
v_call: TRBV9
j_call: TRBJ1-1
d_call: -
cdr3_aa: CARPTGQGTEAFF
cdr3_nt: TGTGCCAGGCCCACAGGGCAGGGCACTGAAGCTTTCTTT

clone_size: -
v_call: TRBV7-3
j_call: TRBJ2-3
d_call: TRBD2
cdr3_aa: CASSPGLAGASDTQYF
cdr3_nt: TGTGCCAGCAGCCCAGGACTAGCGGGAGCATCAGATACGCAGTATTTT

clone_size: -
v_call: TRBV7-3
j_call: TRBJ2-1
d_call: -
cdr3_aa: CASSSSIGSSYNEQFF
cdr3_nt: TGTGCCAGCAGCTCCTCCATAGGGAGCTCCTACAATGAGCAGTTCTTC

clone_size: -
v_call: TRBV12-2
j_call: TRBJ1-4
d_call: -
cdr3_aa: CASRWVGIGNEKLFF
cdr3_nt: -

clone_size: -
v_call: TRBV19
j_call: TRBJ2-7
d_call: -
cdr3_aa: CASSGDAGAREQYF
cdr3_nt: TGTGCCAGTAGTGGGGATGCTGGGGCGCGGGAGCAGTACTTC

clone_size: -
v_call: TRBV6-2/TRBV6-3
j_call: TRBJ2-3
d_call: TRBD2
cdr3_aa: CASSWTSGTDTQYF
cdr3_nt: TGTGCCAGCAGTTGGACTAGCGGGACAGATACGCAGTATTTT

clone_size: few
v_call: TRBV28
j_call: TRBJ1-1
d_call: TRBD1
cdr3_aa: CASRLWDRGQGNTEAFF
cdr3_nt: TGTGCCAGCAGATTATGGGACAGGGGGCAAGGGAACACTGAAGCTTTCTTT

clone_size: few
v_call: TRBV2
j_call: TRBJ2-5
d_call: TRBD1
cdr3_aa: CASRGDRGEKTQYF
cdr3_nt: TGTGCCAGCAGGGGTGACAGGGGGGAAAAGACCCAGTACTTC

clone_size: -
v_call: TRBV11-2
j_call: TRBJ1-4
d_call: TRBD1
cdr3_aa: CASSPKGQTNEKLFF
cdr3_nt: TGTGCCAGCAGCCCGAAGGGACAGACTAATGAAAAACTGTTTTTT

clone_size: -
v_call: TRBV25-1
j_call: TRBJ2-1
d_call: TRBD2
cdr3_aa: CASSEPGLAGDEQFF
cdr3_nt: TGTGCCAGCAGTGAACCGGGACTAGCGGGAGATGAGCAGTTCTTC

clone_size: -
v_call: TRBV6-2/TRBV6-3
j_call: TRBJ1-2
d_call: -
cdr3_aa: CASSYWGTDYGYTF
cdr3_nt: TGTGCCAGCAGTTACTGGGGGACGGACTATGGCTACACCTTC

clone_size: -
v_call: TRBV4-1
j_call: TRBJ2-7
d_call: -
cdr3_aa: CASSQEIGIDVGYF
cdr3_nt: TGCGCCAGCAGCCAAGAGATAGGTATCGACGTCGGGTACTTC

clone_size: -
v_call: TRBV5-1
j_call: TRBJ2-5
d_call: -
cdr3_aa: CASSPFGGVGETQYF
cdr3_nt: TGCGCCAGCAGCCCCTTCGGGGGAGTTGGTGAGACCCAGTACTTC

clone_size: -
v_call: TRBV10-1
j_call: TRBJ2-7
d_call: TRBD2
cdr3_aa: CASSRGGEHEQYF
cdr3_nt: TGCGCCAGCTCGAGGGGAGGGGAGCACGAGCAGTACTTC

clone_size: -
v_call: TRBV27
j_call: TRBJ1-5
d_call: -
cdr3_aa: CASSLLGQGNQPQHF
cdr3_nt: TGTGCCAGCAGTTTATTAGGTCAGGGCAATCAGCCCCAGCATTTT

clone_size: -
v_call: TRBV18
j_call: TRBJ1-5
d_call: -
cdr3_aa: CASSPPQGPQHF
cdr3_nt: TGTGCCAGCTCACCCCCTCAGGGGCCCCAGCATTTT

clone_size: -
v_call: TRBV19
j_call: TRBJ1-2
d_call: TRBD1
cdr3_aa: CASSAVQGANYGYTF
cdr3_nt: TGTGCCAGTAGCGCCGTGCAGGGGGCTAACTATGGCTACACCTTC

clone_size: -
v_call: TRBV7-8
j_call: TRBJ2-5
d_call: -
cdr3_aa: CASSRGRVQETQYF
cdr3_nt: TGTGCCAGCAGCAGGGGACGTGTACAAGAGACCCAGTACTTC

clone_size: -
v_call: TRBV18
j_call: TRBJ1-2
d_call: TRBD1
cdr3_aa: CASSPPDRVIGYTF
cdr3_nt: TGTGCCAGCTCACCGCCGGACAGGGTAATTGGCTACACCTTC

clone_size: -
v_call: TRBV14
j_call: TRBJ1-1
d_call: -
cdr3_aa: CASSSPGDTEAFF
cdr3_nt: TGTGCCAGCAGTAGCCCAGGGGACACTGAAGCTTTCTTT

clone_size: -
v_call: TRBV7-2
j_call: TRBJ2-7
d_call: TRBD1
cdr3_aa: CASSLGHRGTYEQYF
cdr3_nt: TGTGCCAGCAGCTTAGGACACAGGGGAACCTACGAGCAGTACTTC

clone_size: few
v_call: TRBV28
j_call: TRBJ1-1
d_call: -
cdr3_aa: CASTKGGLITEAFF
cdr3_nt: TGTGCCAGCACCAAGGGGGGATTGATCACTGAAGCTTTCTTT

clone_size: few
v_call: TRBV10-3
j_call: TRBJ1-2
d_call: -
cdr3_aa: CAISEDRNYGYTF
cdr3_nt: TGTGCCATCAGTGAGGACAGGAACTATGGCTACACCTTC